Each of the 2 T cell receptor beta chains below was sequenced from the same sample in a study of vaccination and CD4 T cells after COVID-19. Cultured CD4+ T cells had their DNA profiled by the Oncomine TCR Beta short-read assay. MiXCR, run by TCRdb on the PCR reads, gives a single entry per CDR3 protein. The profile covers tens of thousands of distinct CDR3 sequences, with about 52% appearing a single time and 3.5% to 6% taken by the ten largest. These TCRs' antigens remain unknown. Specified treatment: roughly 11-day PBMC culture with coronavirus spike peptide pools or control peptides (ViraFEST assay). The sequenced material came from CD4+ T cells from blood, cultured in vitro. The receptors derive from a human donor who had recovered from COVID-19.

V is TRBV15 and J is TRBJ1-1; maybe TRBD1 (5 bases). CDR3 length equals 16 residues. Germline V gene data show CDR1 as LNHNV and CDR2 as YYDKDF (reference sequence). With 0 bases removed from V and 5 bases from J, the gap between germline ends came to 16 bases. CDR3: CATSRDQGEGGTEAFF. In DNA form, the CDR3 reads TGTGCCACCAGCAGAGATCAGGGCGAGGGAGGGACTGAAGCTTTCTTT.

The V and J genes are TRBV29-1 and TRBJ2-3; weak D call: TRBD1 (5 bases). The CDR3 has 14 residues. The germline V gene encodes CDR1 SQVTM and CDR2 ANQGSEA. Trimming left V 2 bases short and J 0 bases short, with 9 bases between. The CDR3 sequence: CSVELGQSTDTQYF. The CDR3 DNA reads as TGCAGCGTTGAATTGGGGCAAAGCACAGATACGCAGTATTTT.